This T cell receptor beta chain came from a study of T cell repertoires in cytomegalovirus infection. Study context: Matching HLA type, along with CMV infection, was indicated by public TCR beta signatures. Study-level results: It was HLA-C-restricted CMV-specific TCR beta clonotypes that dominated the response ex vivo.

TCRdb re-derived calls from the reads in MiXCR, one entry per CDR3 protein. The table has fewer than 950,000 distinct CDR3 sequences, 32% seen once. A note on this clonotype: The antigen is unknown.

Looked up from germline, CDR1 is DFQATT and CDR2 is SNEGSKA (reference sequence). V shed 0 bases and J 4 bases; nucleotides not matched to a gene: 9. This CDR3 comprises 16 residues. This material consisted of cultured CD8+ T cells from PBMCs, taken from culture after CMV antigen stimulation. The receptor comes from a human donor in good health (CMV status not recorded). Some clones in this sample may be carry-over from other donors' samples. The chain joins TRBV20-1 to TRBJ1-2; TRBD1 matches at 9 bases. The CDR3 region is CSARDWDRDIGYGYTF. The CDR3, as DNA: TGCAGTGCTAGAGATTGGGACAGGGATATCGGCTATGGCTACACCTTC.